Below, 22 T cell receptor beta chains from the same sample are listed, as sequenced in a study of blood T cell repertoires in COVID-19. TCRdb keeps only in-frame clones here, not all; method: immunoSEQ multiplex PCR. The sample yields hundreds of thousands of clones, around nine tenths seen once. The sample was peripheral blood. The receptors were gathered from a woman in her forties or fifties with COVID-19, enrolled during active disease.

This rearrangement joins TRBV28 to TRBJ1-4; no firm D call. The CDR3 consists of 13 residues. Germline assignment: CDR1 MDHEN and CDR2 SYDVKM. V shed 9 bases and J shed 8 bases, with 16 bases lying between them. In nucleotides, the CDR3 is TGTGCCAGTCGGCGGCAGAATGGGGAAAAACTGTTTTTT. Translated: CASRRQNGEKLFF. The entire variable domain, with the rest obtained from reference TRBV28 and TRBJ1-4, is as follows: DVKVTQSSRYLVKRTGEKVFLECVQDMDHENMFWYRQDPGLGLRLIYFSYDVKMKEKGDIPEGYSVSREKKERFSLILESASTNQTSMYLCASRRQNGEKLFFGSGTQLSVL.

The chain employs TRBV6-6 and TRBJ2-7; D may be TRBD1 (5 bases). The ends were cut back, 5 bases at V and 5 bases at J, with 13 bases in the middle. Germline values: CDR1 MNHNY, CDR2 SVGAGI (reference sequence). There are 13 residues in the CDR3. CDR3: CASSKLQGNEQYF. CDR3 sequence (DNA): TGTGCCAGCAGTAAACTTCAGGGTAACGAGCAGTACTTC.

The V call is TRBV2, the J call TRBJ1-3, with D hard to call. Germline V CDR1 and CDR2: SNHLY, FYNNEI. V was shortened by 5 bases and J by 4 bases, with 9 bases between the two germline ends. This CDR3 region has 13 residues. CDR3 DNA: TGTGCCAGCAGTCGGAACGGGGGAAACACCATATATTTT. The encoded protein is CASSRNGGNTIYF.

The chain uses TRBV6-2 or TRBV6-3 and TRBJ2-2; D remains ambiguous. The CDR3 has 13 amino acids. Trimming cost V 5 bases and J 1 base, with 5 bases left between them. Germline loops: CDR1 MNHEY, CDR2 SVGEGT. CDR3 coding DNA: TGTGCCAGCAGTCCCTTGAACACCGGGGAGCTGTTTTTT. Translation gives CASSPLNTGELFF.

This clone is a singleton in its sample. This chain connects TRBV2 to TRBJ2-7; D might be TRBD1 (7 bases). V lost 6 bases and J 6 bases, leaving 18 bases between the germline ends. The germline CDR1 and CDR2 sequences are SNHLY and FYNNEI. The CDR3 is 14 residues long. The CDR3 spells CASRPIRGEAEQYF. DNA of the CDR3: TGTGCCAGCAGACCAATCAGGGGGGAAGCCGAGCAGTACTTC.

The chain carries TRBV9 and TRBJ1-1; 9 bases line up with TRBD1. The V and J ends lost 3 bases and 10 bases, in that order; junction bases with no gene match: 4. This CDR3 has 12 residues. The germline gives CDR1 SGDLS, CDR2 YYNGEE. CDR3 sequence: CASSAQGARAFF. CDR3 sequence (DNA): TGTGCCAGCAGCGCACAGGGGGCGCGAGCTTTCTTT.

The chain employs TRBV24-1 and TRBJ2-1; tentatively, D is TRBD1 (6 bases). The germline V and J ends were trimmed by 3 bases and 0 bases, with 14 bases remaining between them. Germline CDR1 KGHDR, CDR2 SFDVKD. This CDR3 contains 17 residues. The DNA of the CDR3 is TGTGCCACCAGTGATCGAGCTACAGGGAGCTCCTACAATGAGCAGTTCTTC. Residues: CATSDRATGSSYNEQFF.

The rearrangement joins TRBV5-1 to TRBJ2-3, with a weak D call TRBD1 (5 bases). CDR1 and CDR2 from the germline V gene are SGHRS and YFSETQ. The CDR3 runs 16 residues. V gave up 0 bases and J gave up 1 base, with 12 bases separating them. The CDR3 is CASSLAPGRGTDTQYF. The CDR3 nucleotides read TGCGCCAGCAGCTTGGCCCCGGGCAGGGGCACAGATACGCAGTATTTT.

The genes are TRBV5-6 and TRBJ1-2, with a weak D call TRBD1 (6 bases). Germline V gives CDR1 SGHDT, CDR2 YYEEEE. Trimming pared 2 bases from V and 6 bases from J, leaving 17 bases between. This CDR3 spans 15 amino acids. The DNA for the CDR3 is TGTGCCAGCAGCTTTAATACAGGGATCCAGAATGGCTACACCTTC. Protein sequence: CASSFNTGIQNGYTF.

J is TRBJ1-2 and V is TRBV30; 7 bases agree with TRBD1. Trimming cost V 3 bases and J 4 bases; bases outside gene matches: 5. Germline V gene lookup returns CDR1 GTSNPN and CDR2 SVGIG (reference sequence). The CDR3 is 13 amino acids. CDR3 sequence: CAWRMGQTYGYTF. The CDR3, as DNA: TGTGCCTGGAGGATGGGACAGACCTATGGCTACACCTTC.

This sequence joins TRBV19 and TRBJ1-2; 8 nucleotides align to TRBD1. This CDR3 spans 13 amino acids. Germline loops: CDR1 LNHDA, CDR2 SQIVND (reference sequence). Germline trimming cut 5 bases from V and 4 bases from J; bases unmatched to any gene: 3. The CDR3 region is CASSRQGIYGYTF. CDR3 nucleotide sequence: TGTGCCAGTAGTCGACAGGGGATCTATGGCTACACCTTC.

This chain links TRBV20-1 with TRBJ1-2, with D perhaps matching TRBD1 (5 bases). The ends were cut back, 3 bases at V and 6 bases at J, with 11 bases in the middle. Per the germline V gene, CDR1 is DFQATT and CDR2 is SNEGSKA (reference sequence). This CDR3 has 12 amino acids. CDR3: CSASLQDNGYTF. In nucleotides, the CDR3 is TGCAGTGCTAGTCTACAGGATAATGGCTACACCTTC.

This clone was seen more than once but under ten times. The chain employs TRBV10-1 and TRBJ1-5, with TRBD1 as a possible D gene (6 bases). The germline V and J ends were trimmed by 3 bases and 6 bases, with 9 bases remaining between them. Germline V gives CDR1 WNHNN, CDR2 SYGVQD (reference sequence). This CDR3 region has 13 residues. The CDR3 spells CASSDGGGQPQHF. The CDR3 DNA is TGCGCCAGCAGTGATGGGGGCGGTCAGCCCCAGCATTTT.

This clone was recorded at least ten times. The rearrangement joins TRBV7-9 to TRBJ1-2, with D tentatively TRBD1 (6 bases). This CDR3 is 14 amino acids long. Trimming left V 7 bases short and J 6 bases short, with 18 bases between. Looked up from germline, CDR1 is SEHNR and CDR2 is FQNEAQ (reference sequence). CDR3 nucleotides: TGTGCCAGCAATACTGCGGGAGGGGGGAATGGCTACACCTTC. Translated, it gives CASNTAGGGNGYTF.

The CDR3 nucleotides read TGTGCCAGCAGCCAGGGGACTAGCGGGGGGGACTTGACCTACGAGCAGTACTTC. Its translation: CASSQGTSGGDLTYEQYF. The V gene is TRBV3-1 (or the pseudogene TRBV3-2), the J gene TRBJ2-7; 16 nucleotides align to TRBD2. Per the germline V gene, CDR1 is LGHDT and CDR2 is YNNKEL (reference sequence). The CDR3 has 18 residues. The junction had 7 bases not matched to a gene; V was cut back by 3 bases and J by 2 bases.

V usage is TRBV7-2 and J usage is TRBJ1-4; unclear D gene. CDR3 length: 12 residues. Germline loops: CDR1 SGHTA, CDR2 FQGNSA. The V gene lost 5 bases and the J gene lost 14 bases, with 15 bases spanning the gap. CDR3 DNA sequence: TGTGCCAGCAGCCCCCCGGCAGGTTCGCTGTTTTTT. It codes for CASSPPAGSLFF. Full variable domain (rest looked up from reference TRBV7-2 and TRBJ1-4): GAGVSQSPSNKVTEKGKDVELRCDPISGHTALYWYRQSLGQGLEFLIYFQGNSAPDKSGLPSDRFSAERTGGSVSTLTIQRTQQEDSAVYLCASSPPAGSLFFGSGTQLSVL.

This clone was counted a single time. Other DNA sequences in the same sample also yield this CDR3. The chain links TRBV5-1 to TRBJ1-1, with a weak D call TRBD1 (5 bases). CDR1 SGHRS and CDR2 YFSETQ come from the germline V gene. CDR3 size: 13 residues. V was trimmed by 2 bases and J by 5 bases, leaving 10 bases between them. The CDR3 DNA is TGCGCCAGCAGCTTTCAGGGTGGGACTGAAGCTTTCTTT. Encoded protein: CASSFQGGTEAFF.

The rearrangement joins TRBV30 to TRBJ1-5; 8 positions match TRBD1. The CDR3 has 14 residues. Germline CDR1 reads GTSNPN; CDR2 reads SVGIG (reference sequence). The ends lost 2 bases at V and 7 bases at J; junction bases unmatched: 7. The CDR3 loop reads CAWSRTGGQQPQHF. CDR3 DNA: TGTGCCTGGAGTCGAACAGGGGGTCAGCAGCCCCAGCATTTT.

The chain is built from TRBV12-3 or TRBV12-4 and TRBJ1-2, with D possibly matching TRBD1 (5 bases). This CDR3 contains 12 residues. V was cut by 6 bases and J by 6 bases, with 11 bases left in between. CDR3 sequence: CASSPGGDGYTF. In DNA form, the CDR3 reads TGTGCCAGCAGCCCCGGGGGGGATGGCTACACCTTC.

V and J are TRBV19 and TRBJ1-1; perhaps TRBD1 as D (6 bases). Trimming took off 3 bases at V and 1 base at J, with 18 bases between the two ends. The CDR3 extends over 17 amino acids. Germline V lookup: CDR1 LNHDA, CDR2 SQIVND (reference sequence). CDR3: CASSIIPGTLGNTEAFF. In DNA, the CDR3 is TGTGCCAGTAGTATTATCCCCGGGACATTGGGGAACACTGAAGCTTTCTTT.

V and J are TRBV4-1 and TRBJ2-7; weak D call: TRBD2 (5 bases). This CDR3 contains 11 residues. With 5 bases removed from V and 3 bases from J, the gap between germline ends came to 5 bases. Germline V gives CDR1 MGHRA, CDR2 YSYEKL. CDR3 bases: TGCGCCAGCAGCGCGGGCTACGAGCAGTACTTC. As protein: CASSAGYEQYF.

The chain uses TRBV2 and TRBJ1-2; D not resolved. CDR1 SNHLY and CDR2 FYNNEI come from the germline V gene. This CDR3 is 10 amino acids long. V lost 7 bases, J lost 8 bases, and 8 bases lay in between. Written as DNA, the CDR3 is TGTGCCAGCATTAATAGCGGCTACACCTTC. It translates to CASINSGYTF.